Presented here are 8 T cell receptor beta chains from one specimen sequenced in a study of blood T cell repertoires in COVID-19. Generated by immunoSEQ multiplex PCR, the TCRdb table keeps only in-frame clones and is missing some. The sample carries approximately 240,000 clones, about 90% recorded once. Sample: PBMCs or T cells enriched from blood (not recorded which). The source of these receptors is a woman in her late teens or twenties who had recovered from COVID-19.

The CDR3 DNA reads as TGTGCCAGCAGTTCTTCTGGGACAGGGGAATTGGGGACCCAGTACTTC. Translating gives CASSSSGTGELGTQYF. The genes are TRBV27 and TRBJ2-5, with 10 bases that match TRBD1. Germline loops: CDR1 MNHEY, CDR2 SMNVEV (reference sequence). Trimming took 4 bases from V and 7 from J; bases not matched to a gene: 12. The CDR3 covers 16 residues.

The V and J genes are TRBV4-1 and TRBJ1-1, with 8 bases aligning to TRBD1. Germline V gene data show CDR1 as MGHRA and CDR2 as YSYEKL. V dropped 0 bases and J dropped 3; count of bases not matched to a gene: 9. The CDR3 totals 17 residues. The CDR3 DNA is TGCGCCAGCAGCCAAGAGCAGGGGGCCTTGGTGGACACTGAAGCTTTCTTT. This translates into CASSQEQGALVDTEAFF.

The rearrangement links TRBV4-1 to TRBJ1-1; 7 bases fit TRBD1. Germline V gene sequence: CDR1 MGHRA, CDR2 YSYEKL. V dropped 3 bases and J dropped 6; count of bases not matched to a gene: 7. The CDR3 runs 14 residues. The CDR3, as DNA: TGCGCCAGCAGCCACCTCAGGGGGGAGGCTGAAGCTTTCTTT. This translates into CASSHLRGEAEAFF.

The chain recombines TRBV18 with TRBJ1-1, with 7 bases lining up with TRBD1. V lost 0 bases and J lost 1; bases outside the gene matches: 2. The CDR3 covers 15 residues. CDR1 and CDR2 (germline): KGHSH, LQKENI. CDR3 loop: CASSPPQGGNTEAFF. CDR3 sequence (DNA): TGTGCCAGCTCACCACCCCAGGGGGGGAACACTGAAGCTTTCTTT.

The chain employs TRBV27 and TRBJ1-1; 10 nucleotides match TRBD1. Trimming took 8 bases from V and 13 from J; bases not matched to a gene: 16. Germline V gene lookup returns CDR1 MNHEY and CDR2 SMNVEV (reference sequence). This CDR3 contains 14 residues. The CDR3 DNA follows: TGTGCCAGCGCCAAAACCGGGACAGGGGTCGTTGTTTTCTTT. This encodes CASAKTGTGVVVFF.

In this sample, this clone turned up once. The chain uses TRBV28 and TRBJ2-7; D gene unclear. V was clipped by 3 bases and J by 0 bases, with 6 bases between them. This CDR3 is built from 13 residues. Germline lookup yields CDR1 MDHEN and CDR2 SYDVKM. The CDR3 DNA is TGTGCCAGCAGTTTGCCTAGCTCCTACGAGCAGTACTTC. Encoded protein: CASSLPSSYEQYF.

The J gene is TRBJ2-5, the V gene TRBV4-2; 8 bases are shared with TRBD2. Germline assignment: CDR1 LGHNA and CDR2 YNFKEQ. This CDR3 has 15 amino acids. Unmatched junction bases numbered 8, after V lost 3 bases and J lost 5 bases. CDR3 region: CASSQAGTRGETQYF. The DNA of the CDR3 is TGTGCCAGCAGCCAGGCCGGGACTAGGGGGGAGACCCAGTACTTC.

In its sample, this clone was seen once. J is TRBJ2-2 and V is TRBV4-1, with D maybe TRBD2 (5 bases). V was shortened by 2 bases and J by 1 base, with 17 bases between the two germline ends. The CDR3 consists of 18 residues. The germline V gene has CDR1 MGHRA and CDR2 YSYEKL. CDR3 in amino acids: CASSQKVVLAGNTGELFF. CDR3 DNA: TGCGCCAGCAGCCAAAAGGTCGTGCTTGCGGGGAACACCGGGGAGCTGTTTTTT.